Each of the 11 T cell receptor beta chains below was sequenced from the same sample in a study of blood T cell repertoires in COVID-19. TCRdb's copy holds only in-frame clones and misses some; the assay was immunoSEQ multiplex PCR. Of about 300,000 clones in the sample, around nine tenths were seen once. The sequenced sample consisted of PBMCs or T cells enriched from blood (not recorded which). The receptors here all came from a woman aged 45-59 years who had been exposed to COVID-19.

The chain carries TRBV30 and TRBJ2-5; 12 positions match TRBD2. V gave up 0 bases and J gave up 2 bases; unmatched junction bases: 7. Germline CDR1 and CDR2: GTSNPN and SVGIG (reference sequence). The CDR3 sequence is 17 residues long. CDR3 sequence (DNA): TGTGCCTGGAGTGTAAGGCGTACTAGCGGGGGGCAAGAGACCCAGTACTTC. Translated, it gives CAWSVRRTSGGQETQYF. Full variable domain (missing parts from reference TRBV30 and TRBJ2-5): SQTIHQWPATLVQPVGSPLSLECTVEGTSNPNLYWYRQAAGRGLQLLFYSVGIGQISSEVPQNLSASRPQDRQFILSSKKLLLSDSGFYLCAWSVRRTSGGQETQYFGPGTRLLVL.

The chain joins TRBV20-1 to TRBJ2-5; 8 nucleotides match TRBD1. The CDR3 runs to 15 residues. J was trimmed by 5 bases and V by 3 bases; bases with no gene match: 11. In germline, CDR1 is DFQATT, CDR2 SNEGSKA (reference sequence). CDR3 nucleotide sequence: TGCAGTGCTAGTCATGACAGGGGTAGACGGGAGACCCAGTACTTC. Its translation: CSASHDRGRRETQYF.

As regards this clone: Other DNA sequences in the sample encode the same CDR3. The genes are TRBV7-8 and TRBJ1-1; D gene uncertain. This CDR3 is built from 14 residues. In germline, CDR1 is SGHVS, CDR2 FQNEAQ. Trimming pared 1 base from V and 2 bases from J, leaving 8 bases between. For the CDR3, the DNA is TGTGCCAGCAGCTTAGGTACAGCAAACACTGAAGCTTTCTTT. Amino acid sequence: CASSLGTANTEAFF. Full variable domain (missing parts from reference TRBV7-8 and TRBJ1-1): GAGVSQSPRYKVAKRGQDVALRCDPISGHVSLFWYQQALGQGPEFLTYFQNEAQLDKSGLPSDRFFAERPEGSVSTLKIQRTQQEDSAVYLCASSLGTANTEAFFGQGTRLTVV.

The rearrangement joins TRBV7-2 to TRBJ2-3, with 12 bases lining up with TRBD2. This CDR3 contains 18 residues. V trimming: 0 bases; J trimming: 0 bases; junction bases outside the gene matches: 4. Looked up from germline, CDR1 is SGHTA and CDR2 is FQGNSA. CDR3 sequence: CASSLALLAGGSTDTQYF. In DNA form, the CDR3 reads TGTGCCAGCAGCTTAGCGTTACTAGCGGGGGGTAGCACAGATACGCAGTATTTT.

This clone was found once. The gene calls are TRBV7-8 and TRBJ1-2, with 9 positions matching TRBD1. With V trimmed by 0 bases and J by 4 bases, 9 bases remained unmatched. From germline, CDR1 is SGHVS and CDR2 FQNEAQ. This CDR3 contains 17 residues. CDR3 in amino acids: CASSLALIGQGRYGYTF. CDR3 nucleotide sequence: TGTGCCAGCAGCTTAGCCCTAATCGGACAGGGGCGCTATGGCTACACCTTC.

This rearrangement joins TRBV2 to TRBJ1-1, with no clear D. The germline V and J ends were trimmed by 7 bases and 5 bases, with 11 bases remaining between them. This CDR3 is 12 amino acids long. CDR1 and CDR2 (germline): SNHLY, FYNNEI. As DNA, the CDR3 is TGTGCCAGCACCGATCGGGTGACTGAAGCTTTCTTT. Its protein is CASTDRVTEAFF.

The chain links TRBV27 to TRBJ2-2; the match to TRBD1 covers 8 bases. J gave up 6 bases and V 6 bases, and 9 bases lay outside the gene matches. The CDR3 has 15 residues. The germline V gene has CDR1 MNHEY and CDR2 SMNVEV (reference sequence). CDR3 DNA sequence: TGTGCCAGCAGGGCCGGACAGGGAATCGCCGGGGAGCTGTTTTTT. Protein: CASRAGQGIAGELFF.

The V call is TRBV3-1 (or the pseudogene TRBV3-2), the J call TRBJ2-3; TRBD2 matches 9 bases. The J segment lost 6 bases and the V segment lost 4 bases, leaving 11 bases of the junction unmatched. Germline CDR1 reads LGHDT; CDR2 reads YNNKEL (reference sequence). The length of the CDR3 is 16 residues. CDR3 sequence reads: CASSLVRGGRRDTQYF. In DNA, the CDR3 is TGTGCCAGCAGCCTTGTGCGGGGGGGCCGCAGGGATACGCAGTATTTT.

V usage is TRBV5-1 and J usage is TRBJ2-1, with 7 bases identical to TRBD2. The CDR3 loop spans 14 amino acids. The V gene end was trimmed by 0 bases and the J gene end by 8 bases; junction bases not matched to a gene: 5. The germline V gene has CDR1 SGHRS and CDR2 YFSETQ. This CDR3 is CASSLGRGKDEQFF. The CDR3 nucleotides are TGCGCCAGCAGCTTGGGGCGGGGGAAGGATGAGCAGTTCTTC.

CDR3 DNA: TGTGCCAGCAGTGAAAGACAGGGGAGCGAGCAGTACTTC. Protein product: CASSERQGSEQYF. The chain recombines TRBV2 with TRBJ2-7; 8 bases agree with TRBD1. The CDR3 extends over 13 amino acids. J gave up 6 bases and V 2 bases, and 3 bases lay outside the gene matches. Germline values: CDR1 SNHLY, CDR2 FYNNEI. The complete variable domain, with remaining parts taken from reference TRBV2 and TRBJ2-7, reads EPEVTQTPSHQVTQMGQEVILRCVPISNHLYFYWYRQILGQKVEFLVSFYNNEISEKSEIFDDQFSVERPDGSNFTLKIRSTKLEDSAMYFCASSERQGSEQYFGPGTRLTVT.

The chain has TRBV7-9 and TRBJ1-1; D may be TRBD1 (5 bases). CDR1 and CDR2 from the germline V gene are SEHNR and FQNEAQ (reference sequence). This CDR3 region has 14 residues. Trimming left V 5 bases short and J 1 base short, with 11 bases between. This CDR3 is CASSQGVTNTEAFF. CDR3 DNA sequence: TGTGCCAGCAGCCAAGGGGTCACGAACACTGAAGCTTTCTTT.